Listed here are 26 T cell receptor beta chains from one sample, sequenced in a study of T cells after yellow fever vaccination. TCRdb redid the calling of the 5' RACE reads with MiXCR, one entry per CDR3 protein. The data show 500,000 to 650,000 distinct CDR3 sequences, about 12% seen once. The specimen was PBMCs, collected on the day of the yellow fever booster vaccination. The receptors come from a man aged 30-40 years who received the YFV17D yellow fever vaccine.

This clonotype was seen a handful of times. The rearrangement uses TRBV7-2 and TRBJ2-5, with 10 bases matching TRBD1. The J segment lost 5 bases and the V segment lost 1 base, leaving 4 bases of the junction unmatched. The CDR3 is 15 residues long. The V gene's germline CDR1 is SGHTA and CDR2 FQGNSA. The CDR3 nucleotides are TGTGCCAGCAGCTTAGGGACAGGGGGTTGGGAGACCCAGTACTTC. It specifies CASSLGTGGWETQYF.

This clonotype was picked up a small number of times. The rearrangement links TRBV7-9 to TRBJ2-5; D not resolved. From germline, CDR1 is SEHNR and CDR2 FQNEAQ (reference sequence). Trimming removed 5 bases from V and 2 bases from J, with 9 bases in between. The CDR3 consists of 13 residues. As DNA, the CDR3 is TGTGCCAGCAGCCAATTTCTGCAAGAGACCCAGTACTTC. Translated: CASSQFLQETQYF.

This chain links TRBV2 with TRBJ2-7; no clear D gene. V lost 7 bases and J 6 bases, leaving 19 bases between the germline ends. The V gene's germline CDR1 is SNHLY and CDR2 FYNNEI. The CDR3 loop spans 14 amino acids. Here the CDR3 DNA reads TGTGCCAGCAACGCGGACCCTGGGTTCGGCGAGCAGTACTTC. Translated, it gives CASNADPGFGEQYF.

J is TRBJ2-7 and V is TRBV6-2 or TRBV6-3; 10 positions match TRBD2. V gave up 2 bases and J gave up 3 bases; unmatched junction bases: 16. The CDR3 runs to 19 residues. The V gene's germline CDR1 is MNHEY and CDR2 SVGEGT. The CDR3 spells CASSYDLSGRGGGIYEQYF. In DNA, the CDR3 is TGTGCCAGCAGTTACGATTTGAGCGGGAGGGGTGGAGGGATCTACGAGCAGTACTTC.

This clonotype was found a few times. This chain joins TRBV4-2 and TRBJ2-3; D may be TRBD2 (5 bases). Germline assignment: CDR1 LGHNA and CDR2 YNFKEQ. V was trimmed by 0 bases and J by 0 bases, leaving 13 bases between them. CDR3 size: 17 residues. CDR3 sequence reads: CASSQDLLAPSTDTQYF. CDR3 in DNA: TGTGCCAGCAGCCAAGATTTGCTAGCCCCGAGCACAGATACGCAGTATTTT.

The chain combines TRBV7-3 with TRBJ2-2; either TRBD1 or TRBD2 may fit D (6 bases each). The CDR3 covers 15 residues. CDR1 and CDR2 (germline): SGHTA, FQGTGA. With 5 bases removed from V and 3 bases from J, the gap between germline ends came to 13 bases. The CDR3 loop reads CASSPRGEYTGELFF. In DNA form, the CDR3 reads TGTGCCAGCAGCCCGAGGGGGGAATACACCGGGGAGCTGTTTTTT.

The V call is TRBV4-3, the J call TRBJ2-3; D unclear. The ends were cut back, 0 bases at V and 4 bases at J, with 8 bases in the middle. From germline, CDR1 is LGHNA and CDR2 YSLEER. The CDR3 has 14 amino acids. CDR3 loop: CASSQEQPPDTQYF. The CDR3 coding sequence is TGCGCCAGCAGCCAAGAACAGCCGCCAGATACGCAGTATTTT.

V is TRBV27 and J is TRBJ2-3; D might be TRBD1 (5 bases). The CDR3 runs to 14 residues. The V and J ends lost 8 bases and 1 base respectively, with 13 bases between them. The germline V gene encodes CDR1 MNHEY and CDR2 SMNVEV (reference sequence). The CDR3 bases are TGTGCCAGCCGCGTCCTACAGGGCACAGATACGCAGTATTTT. It codes for CASRVLQGTDTQYF.

This clonotype has more than one count but fewer than ten. The chain links TRBV20-1 to TRBJ2-1, with a tentative D call TRBD2 (5 bases). CDR1 and CDR2 (germline): DFQATT, SNEGSKA (reference sequence). The CDR3 consists of 16 residues. V lost 6 bases and J lost 1, with 19 bases in between. The CDR3, as DNA: TGCAGTGCCTCAAAGGTTGGGAGTGGGTCCTACAATGAGCAGTTCTTC. Encoded protein: CSASKVGSGSYNEQFF.

V gene TRBV7-9 combines with J gene TRBJ1-2; D is unclear. CDR3 length: 13 residues. From germline, CDR1 is SEHNR and CDR2 FQNEAQ (reference sequence). The V and J ends lost 7 bases and 8 bases respectively, with 17 bases between them. The CDR3 nucleotides read TGTGCCAGCACCCTCGACCGGACCGGGGGCTACACCTTC. Amino acid sequence: CASTLDRTGGYTF.

This clonotype has only a few counts. The V and J genes are TRBV27 and TRBJ2-1, with D tentatively TRBD2 (7 bases). The CDR3 covers 16 residues. Trimming shortened V by 8 bases and J by 2 bases, and 19 bases separated the two germline ends. Germline-derived CDR1 and CDR2 are MNHEY and SMNVEV (reference sequence). The CDR3 spells CASALEGGPAYNEQFF. The DNA for the CDR3 is TGTGCCAGCGCCCTTGAGGGGGGGCCAGCCTACAATGAGCAGTTCTTC.

The rearrangement links TRBV6-5 to TRBJ2-5; weak D call: TRBD1 (5 bases). Germline lookup yields CDR1 MNHEY and CDR2 SVGAGI. This CDR3 is built from 12 residues. With 4 bases removed from V and 9 bases from J, the gap between germline ends came to 12 bases. CDR3 bases: TGTGCCAGCAGTTGGCCCCAGGGTCCCCAGTACTTC. Encoded protein: CASSWPQGPQYF.

V usage is TRBV6-2 or TRBV6-3 and J usage is TRBJ2-1; D ambiguous. This CDR3 has 14 amino acids. Germline V gene sequence: CDR1 MNHEY, CDR2 SVGEGT. V was pared by 10 bases and J by 1 base, with 14 bases between. The CDR3 DNA reads as TGTGCCATCCAGGCGGCGGCATCCTACAATGAGCAGTTCTTC. Translated: CAIQAAASYNEQFF.

A few counts support this clonotype. The chain is built from TRBV20-1 and TRBJ2-4; D may match TRBD1 or TRBD2 (5 bases each). V lost 1 base and J 0 bases, leaving 16 bases between the germline ends. CDR3 length: 17 residues. The germline V gene has CDR1 DFQATT and CDR2 SNEGSKA (reference sequence). The CDR3, as DNA: TGCAGTGCTAGAGTTGTGACAGAGGGGAAAGCCAAAAACATTCAGTACTTC. Protein sequence: CSARVVTEGKAKNIQYF.

This clonotype was detected a few times. The chain is built from TRBV5-1 and TRBJ2-3; possibly TRBD2 for D (6 bases). Germline V CDR1 and CDR2: SGHRS, YFSETQ. Trimming removed 4 bases from V and 2 bases from J, with 14 bases in between. CDR3 length: 15 amino acids. The CDR3 is CASSPGTAITDTQYF. As DNA, the CDR3 is TGCGCCAGCAGCCCGGGGACTGCGATCACAGATACGCAGTATTTT. The full variable domain, with the rest looked up from reference TRBV5-1 and TRBJ2-3, is KAGVTQTPRYLIKTRGQQVTLSCSPISGHRSVSWYQQTPGQGLQFLFEYFSETQRNKGNFPGRFSGRQFSNSRSEMNVSTLELGDSALYLCASSPGTAITDTQYFGPGTRLTVL.

This chain connects TRBV7-9 to TRBJ2-7; a possible D gene is TRBD1 (5 bases). Germline assignment: CDR1 SEHNR and CDR2 FQNEAQ (reference sequence). The CDR3 loop spans 14 amino acids. V was pared by 1 base and J by 3 bases, with 10 bases between. The CDR3 region is CASSLVGQIYEQYF. CDR3 DNA sequence: TGTGCCAGCAGCTTAGTGGGGCAGATCTACGAGCAGTACTTC.

This clonotype was counted only a few times. CDR3 DNA sequence: TGTGCCAGCAGTTATCTAAGTGGCGGAAGCGAGACCCAGTACTTC. Protein: CASSYLSGGSETQYF. The V gene is TRBV12-3 or TRBV12-4, the J gene TRBJ2-5; no clear D. V was shortened by 4 bases and J by 5 bases, with 17 bases between the two germline ends. The CDR3 is made up of 15 amino acids.

This chain joins TRBV10-1 and TRBJ2-4, with 11 bases aligning to TRBD2. Trimming at V came to 5 bases and at J to 5 bases, leaving 8 bases not matched to a gene. This CDR3 spans 16 amino acids. The germline V gene has CDR1 WNHNN and CDR2 SYGVQD (reference sequence). CDR3 loop: CASSPGLAAYENIQYF. The CDR3 DNA is TGCGCCAGCAGTCCGGGACTAGCGGCCTACGAAAACATTCAGTACTTC.

J is TRBJ1-3 and V is TRBV7-2; D not resolved. The CDR3 contains 14 residues. Trimming took off 3 bases at V and 3 bases at J, with 9 bases between the two ends. Germline V gene data show CDR1 as SGHTA and CDR2 as FQGNSA. CDR3 DNA: TGTGCCAGCAGCTTGGCAGACATTGGAAACACCATATATTTT. It yields the protein CASSLADIGNTIYF.

This chain links TRBV27 with TRBJ1-3; D ambiguous. V dropped 6 bases and J dropped 0 bases, with 6 bases sitting between them. The length of the CDR3 is 13 residues. In germline, CDR1 is MNHEY, CDR2 SMNVEV (reference sequence). The CDR3 sequence is CASRHTSGNTIYF. In DNA form, the CDR3 reads TGTGCCAGCAGACACACCTCTGGAAACACCATATATTTT.

The table lists this clonotype with a few counts. This chain joins TRBV6-2 or TRBV6-3 and TRBJ2-7, with 10 bases fitting TRBD1. Germline CDR1 MNHEY, CDR2 SVGEGT. V was clipped by 4 bases and J by 6 bases; unmatched bases: 12. The CDR3 is 16 amino acids. The CDR3 loop is CASSSRGQGVNSEQYF. Here the CDR3 DNA reads TGTGCCAGCAGTTCTCGAGGACAGGGGGTAAATAGCGAGCAGTACTTC.

This chain links TRBV29-1 with TRBJ2-7; either TRBD1 or TRBD2 may supply D (5 bases each). V shed 7 bases and J shed 2 bases, with 18 bases lying between them. Germline-derived CDR1 and CDR2 are SQVTM and ANQGSEA. The CDR3 spans 14 residues. The CDR3 DNA reads as TGCAGCGCTACCCCCCGGGACCAAACCTACGAGCAGTACTTC. Its protein product is CSATPRDQTYEQYF.

This clonotype has just a few counts. V and J are TRBV18 and TRBJ1-3, with D maybe TRBD1 (6 bases). This CDR3 spans 16 amino acids. Germline loops: CDR1 KGHSH, CDR2 LQKENI. V dropped 4 bases and J dropped 2 bases, with 15 bases sitting between them. The CDR3 DNA is TGTGCCAGCTCACGAACACAGGGCGACACTGGAAACACCATATATTTT. Its translation is CASSRTQGDTGNTIYF.

The V call is TRBV4-3, the J call TRBJ1-5; D is uncertain. Germline CDR1 reads LGHNA; CDR2 reads YSLEER. Between the trimmed V and J ends, which lost 0 bases and 3 bases, there was a span of 12 bases. The CDR3 has 16 residues. DNA of the CDR3: TGCGCCAGCAGCCAAGACCTGCGGCAAACCAATCAGCCCCAGCATTTT. It encodes CASSQDLRQTNQPQHF.

This clonotype showed up just a few times. The genes are TRBV6-2 or TRBV6-3 and TRBJ2-2, with 14 positions matching TRBD2. Germline V gives CDR1 MNHEY, CDR2 SVGEGT. The CDR3 consists of 16 residues. The V and J ends lost 5 bases and 7 bases, in that order; junction bases with no gene match: 6. In DNA form, the CDR3 reads TGTGCCAGCAGTGACGGACTAGCGGGAGGATACGGGGAGCTGTTTTTT. This translates into CASSDGLAGGYGELFF.

This clonotype was found many times. This chain links TRBV14 with TRBJ2-1; D is possibly TRBD2 (5 bases). Trimming removed 4 bases at V and 4 bases at J, with 17 bases between. The CDR3 contains 16 residues. CDR1 is SGHDN, CDR2 FVKESK, per germline. In DNA form, the CDR3 reads TGTGCCAGCAGCCCCGGGATTGGCAGCGGTTACAATGAGCAGTTCTTC. Amino acids: CASSPGIGSGYNEQFF.